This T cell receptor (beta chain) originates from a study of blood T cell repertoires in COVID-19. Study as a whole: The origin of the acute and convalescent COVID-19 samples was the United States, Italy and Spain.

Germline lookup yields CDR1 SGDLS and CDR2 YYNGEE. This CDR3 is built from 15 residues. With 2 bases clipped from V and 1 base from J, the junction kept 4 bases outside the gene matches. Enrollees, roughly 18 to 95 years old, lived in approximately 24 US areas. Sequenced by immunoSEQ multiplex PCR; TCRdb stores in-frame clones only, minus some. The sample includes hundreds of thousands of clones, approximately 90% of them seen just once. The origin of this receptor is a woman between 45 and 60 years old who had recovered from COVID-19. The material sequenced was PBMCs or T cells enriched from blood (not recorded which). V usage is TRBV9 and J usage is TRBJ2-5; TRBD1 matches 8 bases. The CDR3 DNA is TGTGCCAGCAGCGTGGGGACAGGCCCCCAAGAGACCCAGTACTTC. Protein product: CASSVGTGPQETQYF.